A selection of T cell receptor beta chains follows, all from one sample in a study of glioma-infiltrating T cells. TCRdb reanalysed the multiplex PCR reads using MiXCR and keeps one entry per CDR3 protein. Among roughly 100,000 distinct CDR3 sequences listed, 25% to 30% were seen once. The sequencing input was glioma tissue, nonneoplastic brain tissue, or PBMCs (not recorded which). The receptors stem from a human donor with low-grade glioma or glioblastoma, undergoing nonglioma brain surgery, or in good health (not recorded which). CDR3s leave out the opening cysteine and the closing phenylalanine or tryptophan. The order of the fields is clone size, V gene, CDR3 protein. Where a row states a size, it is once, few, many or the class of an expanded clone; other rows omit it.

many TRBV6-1 ASSTRGMYEQY
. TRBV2 ASSELHSSYEQH
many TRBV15 ATRGSSYEQY
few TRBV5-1 ASSLDAYEQY
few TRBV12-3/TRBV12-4 ASSSNSDQPQH
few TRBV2 ASSLTTYEQY
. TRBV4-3 ASSQDYRPVGGIHEQY
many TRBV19 ASSLSSDTQY
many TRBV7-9 ASSKEGLNQPQH
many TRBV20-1 SALGQGDQPQH
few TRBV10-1 ASRGTGPYEQY
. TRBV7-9 ASSLGPGGPARGYT
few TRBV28 ASSLAGGGYT
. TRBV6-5 ESSSFGVAGNTIY
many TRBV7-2 ASTPGPYQETQY
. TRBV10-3 AISEAEGGGQETQY
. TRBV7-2 AGSPFRGELF
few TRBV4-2 ASSFGSSRHSYEQY
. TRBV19 ASSMTEGNTIY
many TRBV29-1 SGMFPNTEAF
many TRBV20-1 SALGLAGTYEQY
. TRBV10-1 ASRRQVRRCNQPQH
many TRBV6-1 ASSYRGLDEAF
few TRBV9 ASSVGVGTSSTDTQY
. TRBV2 ASRATGAPNYGYT
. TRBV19 ASSNKGFDEQF
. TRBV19 ASSTGLSGANVLT
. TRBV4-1 AGSQDAGWGETQY
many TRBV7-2 ASGRQVTMNTEAF
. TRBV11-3 ASSRQGETDTQY
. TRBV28 ASRTPVRVSPGYT
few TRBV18 ASSLQGQETQY
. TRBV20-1 SAKGLGLAGGSYNEQF
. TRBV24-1 ATIESGGRKTGELF
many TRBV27 ASSRWGGQETQY
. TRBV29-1 SGDHPGYQETQY
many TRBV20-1 SGAITDTQY
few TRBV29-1 SARPGRGTYNEQF
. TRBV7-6 ASSPGTGGTYEQY
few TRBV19 ASSIQGWAEAF
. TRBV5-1 ASKRDAGNQPQH
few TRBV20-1 SALKVSRNTEAF
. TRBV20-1 SARVRTSGGLMSSDTQY
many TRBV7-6 ASSPPGHPYEQY
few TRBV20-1 SARDPGGNTIY
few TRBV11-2 ASSLGVTDTQY
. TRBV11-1 ASSPTVDTQY
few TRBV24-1 ATSDTQGSNEQF
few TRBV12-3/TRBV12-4 ASEGTAGNTIY
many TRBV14 ASSQALTNNEQF
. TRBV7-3 ASSPHSGTGTDTQY
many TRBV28 ASSSAYTGAD
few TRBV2 ASDRDRGYYEQY
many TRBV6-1 ASIEVSGANVLT
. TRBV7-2 ASSRNFATGAGEAF
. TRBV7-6 ASSLPLGANLAKNIQY
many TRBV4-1 ASSQGLAGGPWDTQY
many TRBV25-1 ASSAVGGNTDTQY
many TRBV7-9 ASSRTPGQGYNEQF